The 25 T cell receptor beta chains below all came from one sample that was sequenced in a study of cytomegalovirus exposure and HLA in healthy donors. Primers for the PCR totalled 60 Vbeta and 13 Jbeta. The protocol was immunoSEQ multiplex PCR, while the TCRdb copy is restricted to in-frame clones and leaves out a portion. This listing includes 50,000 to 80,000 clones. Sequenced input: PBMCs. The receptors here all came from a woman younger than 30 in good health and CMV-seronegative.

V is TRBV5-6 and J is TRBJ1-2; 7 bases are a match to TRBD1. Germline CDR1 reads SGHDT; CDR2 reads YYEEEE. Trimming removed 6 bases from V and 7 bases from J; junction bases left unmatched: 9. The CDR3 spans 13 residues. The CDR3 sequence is CASIPRTGSGYTF. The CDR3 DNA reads TGTGCCAGCATCCCCCGGACAGGATCTGGCTACACCTTC.

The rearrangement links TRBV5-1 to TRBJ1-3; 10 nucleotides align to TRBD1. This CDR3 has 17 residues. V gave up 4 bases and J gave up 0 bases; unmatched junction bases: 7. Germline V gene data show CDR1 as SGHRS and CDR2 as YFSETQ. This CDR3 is CASSTRQGAISGNTIYF. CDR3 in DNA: TGCGCCAGCAGCACGCGACAGGGGGCGATCTCTGGAAACACCATATATTTT. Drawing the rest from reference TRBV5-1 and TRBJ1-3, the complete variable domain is KAGVTQTPRYLIKTRGQQVTLSCSPISGHRSVSWYQQTPGQGLQFLFEYFSETQRNKGNFPGRFSGRQFSNSRSEMNVSTLELGDSALYLCASSTRQGAISGNTIYFGEGSWLTVV.

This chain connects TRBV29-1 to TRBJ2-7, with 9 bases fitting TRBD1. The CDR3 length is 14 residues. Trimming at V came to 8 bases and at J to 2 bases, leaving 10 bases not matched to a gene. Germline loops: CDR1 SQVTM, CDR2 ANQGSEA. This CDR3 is CSFYGGQGAYEQYF. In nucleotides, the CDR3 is TGCAGCTTCTATGGGGGACAGGGTGCCTACGAGCAGTACTTC.

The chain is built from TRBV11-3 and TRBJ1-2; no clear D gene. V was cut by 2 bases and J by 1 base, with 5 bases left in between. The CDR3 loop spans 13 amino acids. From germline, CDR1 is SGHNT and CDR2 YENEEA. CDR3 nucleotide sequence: TGTGCCAGCAGCTTACAGAATAACTATGGCTACACCTTC. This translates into CASSLQNNYGYTF.

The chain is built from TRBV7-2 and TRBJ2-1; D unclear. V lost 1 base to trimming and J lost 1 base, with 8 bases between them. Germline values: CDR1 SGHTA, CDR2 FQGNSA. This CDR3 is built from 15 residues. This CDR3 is CASSLELLSYNEQFF. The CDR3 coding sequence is TGTGCCAGCAGCTTAGAACTGCTATCCTACAATGAGCAGTTCTTC.

CDR3 nucleotides: TGTGCCAGCAGCCGGACGACTAGCGGGAGGTTCCAAGAGACCCAGTACTTC. It specifies CASSRTTSGRFQETQYF. The rearrangement links TRBV14 to TRBJ2-5; 13 bases fit TRBD2. Germline CDR1 reads SGHDN; CDR2 reads FVKESK. CDR3 size: 17 residues. V gave up 4 bases and J gave up 1 base; unmatched junction bases: 6. Full variable domain (missing parts from reference TRBV14 and TRBJ2-5): EAGVTQFPSHSVIEKGQTVTLRCDPISGHDNLYWYRRVMGKEIKFLLHFVKESKQDESGMPNNRFLAERTGGTYSTLKVQPAELEDSGVYFCASSRTTSGRFQETQYFGPGTRLLVL.

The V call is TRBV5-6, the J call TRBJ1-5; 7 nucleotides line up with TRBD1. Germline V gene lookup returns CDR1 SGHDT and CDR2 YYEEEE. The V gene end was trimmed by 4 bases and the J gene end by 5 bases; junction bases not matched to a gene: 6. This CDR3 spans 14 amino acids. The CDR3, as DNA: TGTGCCAGCAGCATAACAGGGGTGCATCAGCCCCAGCATTTT. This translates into CASSITGVHQPQHF.

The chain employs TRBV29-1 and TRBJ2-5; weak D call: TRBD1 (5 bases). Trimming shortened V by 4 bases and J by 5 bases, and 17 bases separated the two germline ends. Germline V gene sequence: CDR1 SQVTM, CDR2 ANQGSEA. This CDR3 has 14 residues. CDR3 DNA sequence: TGCAGCGTTGGGGTCTGGGGCAGTGACGAGACCCAGTACTTC. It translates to CSVGVWGSDETQYF.

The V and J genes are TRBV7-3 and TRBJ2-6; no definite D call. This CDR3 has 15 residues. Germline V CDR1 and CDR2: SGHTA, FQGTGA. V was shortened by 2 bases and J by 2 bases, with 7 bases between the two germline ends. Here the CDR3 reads CASSLGGTGANVLTF. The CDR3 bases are TGTGCCAGCAGCTTAGGTGGCACTGGGGCCAACGTCCTGACTTTC.

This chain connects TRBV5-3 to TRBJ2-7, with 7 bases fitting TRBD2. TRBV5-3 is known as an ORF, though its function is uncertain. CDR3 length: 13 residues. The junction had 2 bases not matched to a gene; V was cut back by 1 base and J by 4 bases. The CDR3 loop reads CARSLRGSYEQYF. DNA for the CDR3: TGTGCCAGAAGCTTGCGCGGGAGTTACGAGCAGTACTTC.

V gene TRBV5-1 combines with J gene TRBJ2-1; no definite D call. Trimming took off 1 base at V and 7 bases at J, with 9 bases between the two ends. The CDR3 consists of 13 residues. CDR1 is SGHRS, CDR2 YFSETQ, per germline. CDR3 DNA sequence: TGCGCCAGCAGCTTGCTAGTTGCGAATGAGCAGTTCTTC. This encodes CASSLLVANEQFF. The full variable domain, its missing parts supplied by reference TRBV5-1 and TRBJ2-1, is KAGVTQTPRYLIKTRGQQVTLSCSPISGHRSVSWYQQTPGQGLQFLFEYFSETQRNKGNFPGRFSGRQFSNSRSEMNVSTLELGDSALYLCASSLLVANEQFFGPGTRLTVL.

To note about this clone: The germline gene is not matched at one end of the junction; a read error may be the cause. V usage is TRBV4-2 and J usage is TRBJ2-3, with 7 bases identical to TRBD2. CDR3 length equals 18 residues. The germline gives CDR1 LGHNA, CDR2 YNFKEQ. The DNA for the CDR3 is TGTGCCAGCAGCCATTCGATTGGAAGCGGGGCCGGAGTAGATAAGCAGTATTTT. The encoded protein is CASSHSIGSGAGVDKQYF.

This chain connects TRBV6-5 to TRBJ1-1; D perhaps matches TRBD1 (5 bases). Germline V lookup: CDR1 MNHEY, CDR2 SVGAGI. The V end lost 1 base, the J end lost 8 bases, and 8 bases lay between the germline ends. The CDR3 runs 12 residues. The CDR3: CASSYYPGEAFF. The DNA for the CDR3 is TGTGCCAGCAGTTACTATCCAGGGGAAGCTTTCTTT.

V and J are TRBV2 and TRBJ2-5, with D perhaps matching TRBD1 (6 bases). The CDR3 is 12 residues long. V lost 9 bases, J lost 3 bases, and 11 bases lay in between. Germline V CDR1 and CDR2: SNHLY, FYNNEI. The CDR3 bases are TGTGCCAGTGGACAGATAGAAGAGACCCAGTACTTC. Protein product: CASGQIEETQYF.

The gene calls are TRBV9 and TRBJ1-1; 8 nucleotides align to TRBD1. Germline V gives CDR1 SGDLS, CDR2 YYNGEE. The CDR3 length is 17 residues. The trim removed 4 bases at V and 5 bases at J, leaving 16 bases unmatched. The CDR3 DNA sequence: TGTGCCAGCAGCATCAGCCCGACAGGGGCGGGAGGGACTGAAGCTTTCTTT. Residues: CASSISPTGAGGTEAFF.

CDR3 amino acids: CASSLWGTGATGLGNTIYF. The CDR3, as DNA: TGTGCCAGCAGCTTATGGGGGACAGGGGCCACTGGACTTGGAAACACCATATATTTT. V usage is TRBV11-2 and J usage is TRBJ1-3; 10 nucleotides line up with TRBD1. The CDR3 is 19 amino acids. Germline CDR1 reads SGHAT; CDR2 reads FQNNGV. J gave up 3 bases and V 2 bases, and 13 bases lay outside the gene matches.

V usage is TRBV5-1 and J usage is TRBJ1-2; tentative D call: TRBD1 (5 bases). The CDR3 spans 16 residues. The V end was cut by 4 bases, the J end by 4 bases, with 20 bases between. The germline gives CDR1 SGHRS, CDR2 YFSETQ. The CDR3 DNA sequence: TGCGCCAGCAGCAAACGGGACTCTCCTTTGGGCTATGGCTACACCTTC. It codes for CASSKRDSPLGYGYTF. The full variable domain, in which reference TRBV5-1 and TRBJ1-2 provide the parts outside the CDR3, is KAGVTQTPRYLIKTRGQQVTLSCSPISGHRSVSWYQQTPGQGLQFLFEYFSETQRNKGNFPGRFSGRQFSNSRSEMNVSTLELGDSALYLCASSKRDSPLGYGYTFGSGTRLTVV.

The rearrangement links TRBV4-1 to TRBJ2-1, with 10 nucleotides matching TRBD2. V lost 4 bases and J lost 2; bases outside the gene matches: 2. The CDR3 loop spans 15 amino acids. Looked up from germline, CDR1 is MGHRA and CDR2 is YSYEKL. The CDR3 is CASSRLAGAYNEQFF. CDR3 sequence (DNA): TGCGCCAGCAGCCGCCTAGCGGGGGCCTACAATGAGCAGTTCTTC.

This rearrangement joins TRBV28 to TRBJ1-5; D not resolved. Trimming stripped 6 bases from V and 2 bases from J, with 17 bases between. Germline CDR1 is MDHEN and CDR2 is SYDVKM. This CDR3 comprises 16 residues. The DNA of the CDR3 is TGTGCCAGCAGCTCCGGGTCCCCCATGGGCAATCAGCCCCAGCATTTT. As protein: CASSSGSPMGNQPQHF.

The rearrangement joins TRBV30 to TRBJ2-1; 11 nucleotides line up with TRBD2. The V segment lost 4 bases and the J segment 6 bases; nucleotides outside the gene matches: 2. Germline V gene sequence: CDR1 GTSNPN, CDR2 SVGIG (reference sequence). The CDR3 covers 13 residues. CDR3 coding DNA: TGTGCCTGGATTCTAGCGGGAGGCAATGAGCAGTTCTTC. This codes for CAWILAGGNEQFF. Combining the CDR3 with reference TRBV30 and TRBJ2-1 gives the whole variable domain SQTIHQWPATLVQPVGSPLSLECTVEGTSNPNLYWYRQAAGRGLQLLFYSVGIGQISSEVPQNLSASRPQDRQFILSSKKLLLSDSGFYLCAWILAGGNEQFFGPGTRLTVL.

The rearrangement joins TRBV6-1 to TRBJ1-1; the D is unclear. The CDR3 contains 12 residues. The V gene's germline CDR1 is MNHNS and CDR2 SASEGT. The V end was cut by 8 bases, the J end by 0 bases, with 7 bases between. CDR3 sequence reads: CASLRVNTEAFF. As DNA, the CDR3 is TGTGCCAGCCTCCGGGTGAACACTGAAGCTTTCTTT.

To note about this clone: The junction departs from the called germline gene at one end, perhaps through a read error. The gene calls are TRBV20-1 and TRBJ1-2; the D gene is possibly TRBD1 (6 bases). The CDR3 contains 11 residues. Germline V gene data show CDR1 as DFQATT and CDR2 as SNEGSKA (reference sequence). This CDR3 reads CSAEDSRSTHF. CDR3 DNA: TGCAGTGCTGAGGACAGTAGAAGTACCCACTTC.

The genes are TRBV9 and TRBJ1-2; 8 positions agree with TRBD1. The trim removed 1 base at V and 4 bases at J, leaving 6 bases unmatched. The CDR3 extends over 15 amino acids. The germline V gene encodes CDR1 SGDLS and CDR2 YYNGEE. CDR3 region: CASSVYRTGRYGYTF. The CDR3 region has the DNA TGTGCCAGCAGCGTATACAGGACAGGGCGCTATGGCTACACCTTC.

This CDR3 reads CASSEDYSSYEQYF. The CDR3, as DNA: TGTGCCAGCAGTGAGGACTACAGCTCCTACGAGCAGTACTTC. The chain carries TRBV2 and TRBJ2-7; D perhaps matches TRBD2 (6 bases). V was clipped by 3 bases and J by 0 bases, with 9 bases between them. The germline gives CDR1 SNHLY, CDR2 FYNNEI. This CDR3 region has 14 residues.

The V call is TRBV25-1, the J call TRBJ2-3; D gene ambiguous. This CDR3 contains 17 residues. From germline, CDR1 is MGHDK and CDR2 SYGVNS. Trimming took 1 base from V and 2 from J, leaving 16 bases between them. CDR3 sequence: CASSESGVMHSTDTQYF. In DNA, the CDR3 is TGTGCCAGCAGTGAATCTGGAGTCATGCATTCCACAGATACGCAGTATTTT. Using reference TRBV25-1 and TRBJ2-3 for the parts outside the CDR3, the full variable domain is EADIYQTPRYLVIGTGKKITLECSQTMGHDKMYWYQQDPGMELHLIHYSYGVNSTEKGDLSSESTVSRIRTEHFPLTLESARPSHTSQYLCASSESGVMHSTDTQYFGPGTRLTVL.